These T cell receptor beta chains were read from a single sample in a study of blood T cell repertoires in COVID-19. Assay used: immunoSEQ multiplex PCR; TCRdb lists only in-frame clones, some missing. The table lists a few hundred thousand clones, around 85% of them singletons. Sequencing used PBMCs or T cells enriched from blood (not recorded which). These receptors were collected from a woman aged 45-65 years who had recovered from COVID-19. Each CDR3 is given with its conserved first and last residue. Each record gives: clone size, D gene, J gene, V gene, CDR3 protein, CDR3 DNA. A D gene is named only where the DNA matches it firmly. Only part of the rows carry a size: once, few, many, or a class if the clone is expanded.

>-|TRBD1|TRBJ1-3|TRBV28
CASQGAFGNTIYF
TGTGCCAGCCAGGGGGCGTTCGGAAACACCATATATTTT
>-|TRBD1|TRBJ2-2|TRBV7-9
CASSLIVRDSLYTGELFF
TGTGCCAGCAGCTTAATTGTCCGGGACAGCCTTTACACCGGGGAGCTGTTTTTT
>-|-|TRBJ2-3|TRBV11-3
CASSKEGRHTDTQYF
TGTGCCAGCAGCAAAGAAGGGAGGCACACAGATACGCAGTATTTT
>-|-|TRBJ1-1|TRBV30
CAWSVPQGNTEAFF
TGTGCCTGGAGTGTACCACAGGGAAACACTGAAGCTTTCTTT
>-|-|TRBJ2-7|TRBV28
CASNAGRHEQYF
TGTGCCAGTAACGCGGGGAGACACGAGCAGTACTTC
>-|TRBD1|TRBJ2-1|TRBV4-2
CASSPRTGNVNEQFF
TGTGCCAGCAGCCCACGGACAGGGAACGTCAATGAGCAGTTCTTC
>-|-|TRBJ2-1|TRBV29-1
CSVAQTVNEQFF
TGCAGCGTTGCCCAGACTGTCAATGAGCAGTTCTTC
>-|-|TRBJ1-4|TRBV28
CASGDYNEKLFF
TGTGCCAGCGGAGATTATAATGAAAAACTGTTTTTT
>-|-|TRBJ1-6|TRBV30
CAWRSQVLYNSPLHF
TGTGCCTGGAGGTCACAGGTACTATATAATTCACCCCTCCACTTT
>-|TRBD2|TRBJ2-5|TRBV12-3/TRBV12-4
CASSNWEGETQYF
TGTGCCAGCAGTAATTGGGAGGGAGAGACCCAGTACTTC
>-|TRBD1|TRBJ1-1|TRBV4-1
CASSPQGGVTEAFF
TGCGCCAGCAGCCCCCAGGGGGGCGTCACTGAAGCTTTCTTT
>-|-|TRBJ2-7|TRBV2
CASSSQGDFYEQYF
TGTGCCAGCAGTAGCCAGGGGGACTTCTACGAGCAGTACTTC
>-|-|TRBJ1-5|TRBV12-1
CASSSSQGNNQPQHF
TGTGCCAGCAGCTCGTCACAGGGGAACAATCAGCCCCAGCATTTT
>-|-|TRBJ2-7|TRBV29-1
CSVEASGVNSYEQYF
TGCAGCGTTGAGGCAAGCGGAGTTAACTCCTACGAGCAGTACTTC
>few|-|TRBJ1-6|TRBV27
CASSSQGNNSPLHF
TGTGCCAGCAGTTCACAGGGTAATAATTCACCCCTCCACTTT
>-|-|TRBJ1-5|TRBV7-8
CASSLNGESYQPQHF
TGTGCCAGCAGCTTAAACGGAGAAAGTTATCAGCCCCAGCATTTT
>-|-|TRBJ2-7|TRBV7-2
CASSLAGGREQYF
TGTGCCAGCAGCTTAGCGGGAGGTCGGGAGCAGTACTTC
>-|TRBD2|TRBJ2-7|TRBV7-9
CASSPRGGSSYEQYF
TGTGCCAGCAGTCCGAGGGGAGGGAGCTCCTACGAGCAGTACTTC
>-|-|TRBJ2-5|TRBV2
CASREQGQETQYF
TGTGCCAGCCGTGAGCAGGGGCAAGAGACCCAGTACTTC
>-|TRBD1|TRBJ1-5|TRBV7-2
CASSATGFNQPQHF
TGTGCCAGCAGCGCGACAGGGTTCAATCAGCCCCAGCATTTT
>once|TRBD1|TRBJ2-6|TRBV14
CASSRDRLGSGANVLTF
TGTGCCAGCAGCCGGGACAGGCTCGGGTCTGGGGCCAACGTCCTGACTTTC
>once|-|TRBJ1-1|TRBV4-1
CASSHVTTNTEAFF
TGCGCCAGCAGCCATGTCACTACGAACACTGAAGCTTTCTTT
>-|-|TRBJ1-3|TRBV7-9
CASSHHRQEPGNTIYF
TGTGCCAGCAGCCACCACCGACAGGAGCCAGGAAACACCATATATTTT
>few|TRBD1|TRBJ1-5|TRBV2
CASSEGDRQPQHF
TGTGCCAGCAGTGAAGGGGACAGGCAGCCCCAGCATTTT
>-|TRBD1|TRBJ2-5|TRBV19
CASRSGTVQETQYF
TGTGCCAGTAGATCCGGGACAGTCCAAGAGACCCAGTACTTC
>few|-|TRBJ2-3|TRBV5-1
CASSRRNTDTQYF
TGCGCCAGCAGCAGGCGGAACACAGATACGCAGTATTTT
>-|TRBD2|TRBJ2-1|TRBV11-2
CASSLYSSGGAVHNEQFF
TGTGCCAGCAGCTTATATTCTAGCGGGGGGGCTGTACACAATGAGCAGTTCTTC
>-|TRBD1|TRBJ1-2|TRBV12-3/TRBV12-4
CASRTTGAPGYTF
TGTGCCAGCAGGACTACAGGGGCCCCTGGCTACACCTTC
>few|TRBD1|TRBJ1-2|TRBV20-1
CSASNRGPSNYGYTF
TGCAGTGCTAGTAACAGGGGGCCTTCCAACTATGGCTACACCTTC
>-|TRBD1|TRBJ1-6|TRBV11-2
CASETGSHYNSPLHF
TGTGCCAGCGAGACAGGGTCGCATTATAATTCACCCCTCCACTTT
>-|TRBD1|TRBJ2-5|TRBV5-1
CASSLVGTDREETQYF
TGCGCCAGCAGCTTGGTAGGAACGGACAGGGAAGAGACCCAGTACTTC
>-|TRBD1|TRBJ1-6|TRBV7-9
CASSRTGNNSPLHF
TGTGCCAGCAGCCGGACAGGGAATAATTCACCCCTCCACTTT
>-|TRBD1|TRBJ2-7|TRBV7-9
CASSLATGTASYEQYF
TGTGCCAGCAGCTTAGCGACCGGGACAGCCTCCTACGAGCAGTACTTC
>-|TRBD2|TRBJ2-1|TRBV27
CAAGLAPTYNEQFF
TGTGCCGCGGGACTAGCGCCGACCTACAATGAGCAGTTCTTC